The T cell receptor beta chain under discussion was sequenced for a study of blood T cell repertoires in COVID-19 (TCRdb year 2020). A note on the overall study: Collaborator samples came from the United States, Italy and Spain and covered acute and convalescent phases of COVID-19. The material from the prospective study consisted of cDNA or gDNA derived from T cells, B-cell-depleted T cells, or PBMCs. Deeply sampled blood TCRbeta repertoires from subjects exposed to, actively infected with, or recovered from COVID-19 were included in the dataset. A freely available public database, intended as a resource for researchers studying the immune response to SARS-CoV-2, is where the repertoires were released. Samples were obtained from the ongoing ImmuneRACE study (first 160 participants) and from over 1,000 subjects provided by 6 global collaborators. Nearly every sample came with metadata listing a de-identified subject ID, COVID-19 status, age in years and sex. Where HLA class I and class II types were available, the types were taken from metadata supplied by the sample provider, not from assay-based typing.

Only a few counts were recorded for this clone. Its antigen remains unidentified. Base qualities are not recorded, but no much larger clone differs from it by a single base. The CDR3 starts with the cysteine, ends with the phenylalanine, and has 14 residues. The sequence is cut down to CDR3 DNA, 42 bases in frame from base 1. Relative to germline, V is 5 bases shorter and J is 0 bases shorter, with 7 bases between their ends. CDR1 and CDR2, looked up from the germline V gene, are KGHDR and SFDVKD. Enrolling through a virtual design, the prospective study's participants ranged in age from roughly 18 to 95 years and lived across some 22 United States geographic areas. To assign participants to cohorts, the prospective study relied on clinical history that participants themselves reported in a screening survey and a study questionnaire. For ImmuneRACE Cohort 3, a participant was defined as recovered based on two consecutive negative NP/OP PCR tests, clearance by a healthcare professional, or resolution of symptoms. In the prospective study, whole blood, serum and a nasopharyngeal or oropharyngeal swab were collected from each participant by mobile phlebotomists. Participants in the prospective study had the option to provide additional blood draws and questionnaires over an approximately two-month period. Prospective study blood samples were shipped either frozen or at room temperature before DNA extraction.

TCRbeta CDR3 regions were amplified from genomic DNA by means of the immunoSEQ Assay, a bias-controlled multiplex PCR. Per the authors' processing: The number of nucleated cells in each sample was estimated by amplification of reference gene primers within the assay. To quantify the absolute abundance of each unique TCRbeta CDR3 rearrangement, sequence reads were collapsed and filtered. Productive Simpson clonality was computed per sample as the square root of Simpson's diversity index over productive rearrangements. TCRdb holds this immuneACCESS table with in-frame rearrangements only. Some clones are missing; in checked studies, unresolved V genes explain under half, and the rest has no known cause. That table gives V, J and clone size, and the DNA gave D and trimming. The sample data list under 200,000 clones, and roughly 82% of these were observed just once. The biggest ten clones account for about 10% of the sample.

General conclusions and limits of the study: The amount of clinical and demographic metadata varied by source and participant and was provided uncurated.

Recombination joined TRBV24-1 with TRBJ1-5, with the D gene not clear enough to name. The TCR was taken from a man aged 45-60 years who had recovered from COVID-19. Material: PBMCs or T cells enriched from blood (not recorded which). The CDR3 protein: CATSVGISNQPQHF. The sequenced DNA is TGTGCCACCAGTGTCGGGATTAGCAATCAGCCCCAGCATTTT.